These T cell receptor beta chains were read from a single sample in a study of blood T cell repertoires in COVID-19. TCRdb keeps only in-frame clones here, not all; method: immunoSEQ multiplex PCR. The repertoire consists of about 310,000 clones, with nearly 90% occurring once and the leading ten covering around 0.97%. Input material: peripheral blood. The receptors derive from a woman aged 40 to 49 with COVID-19, enrolled during active disease. The CDR3 runs from the conserved cysteine through the conserved F or W.

v_call: TRBV7-9; cdr3_aa: CASSHLNRDTEAFF
v_call: TRBV6-2/TRBV6-3; cdr3_aa: CASSYADNLRYEQYF
v_call: TRBV15; cdr3_aa: CATSRDASEAFF
v_call: TRBV10-3; cdr3_aa: CAIRTGRENGYTF
v_call: TRBV9; cdr3_aa: CASSFRGTLSSGANVLTF
v_call: TRBV14; cdr3_aa: CASSGGLAGNTIYF
v_call: TRBV19; cdr3_aa: CASSLLAGVIGEQFF
v_call: TRBV2; cdr3_aa: CASVRGGDVTEAFF
v_call: TRBV5-4; cdr3_aa: CASSLGSRPYGYTF
v_call: TRBV2; cdr3_aa: CASSVRLPNEKLFF
v_call: TRBV6-5; cdr3_aa: CASSGTVRGNTIYF
v_call: TRBV5-1; cdr3_aa: CASSLDQGNEKLFF
v_call: TRBV7-2; cdr3_aa: CASSRGYSGNTIYF
v_call: TRBV6-6; cdr3_aa: CASSRTANTGELFF
v_call: TRBV28; cdr3_aa: CASSLQTGGSSSPLHF
v_call: TRBV7-6; cdr3_aa: CASSPPGRRRETQYF
v_call: TRBV2; cdr3_aa: CASSGLEVGGEWETQYF
v_call: TRBV19; cdr3_aa: CASSTRREDYGYTF
v_call: TRBV12-3/TRBV12-4; cdr3_aa: CATRRGTNEKLFF
v_call: TRBV4-1; cdr3_aa: CASSRDPGRATDTQYF
v_call: TRBV7-8; cdr3_aa: CASSLRPGGYTF
v_call: TRBV5-6; cdr3_aa: CASSSTPLYGYTF
v_call: TRBV9; cdr3_aa: CASSAEEMTQYF
v_call: TRBV7-9; cdr3_aa: CASSSLSGETNSPLHF
v_call: TRBV19; cdr3_aa: CASSLLGQGASGYTF
v_call: TRBV6-2/TRBV6-3; cdr3_aa: CASSYSRQDEGAFF
v_call: TRBV19; cdr3_aa: CASSTGFGGELFF
v_call: TRBV5-1; cdr3_aa: CASSKNSNTEAFF
v_call: TRBV28; cdr3_aa: CASRSGLRTEAFF
v_call: TRBV18; cdr3_aa: CASSSTNRGLGTEAFF
v_call: TRBV3-1/TRBV3-2; cdr3_aa: CASSQDVTPRKQYF
v_call: TRBV21-1; cdr3_aa: CASSPMEGQPQHF
v_call: TRBV7-2; cdr3_aa: CASSPGLADYEQYF
v_call: TRBV28; cdr3_aa: CASSPDSNYGYTF
v_call: TRBV15; cdr3_aa: CATSRERLASYNEQFF
v_call: TRBV29-1; cdr3_aa: CSVEDRRGYTF
v_call: TRBV7-2; cdr3_aa: CASSFYGTSGPNEQFF
v_call: TRBV28; cdr3_aa: CASSPLRGKGDTEAFF
v_call: TRBV4-1; cdr3_aa: CASSQTQTGYYGYTF
v_call: TRBV28; cdr3_aa: CASNLDSQPQHF
v_call: TRBV2; cdr3_aa: CASRGGTSGYEQYF
v_call: TRBV15; cdr3_aa: CATSRELHTDRAGANVLTF